This passage covers 4 T cell receptor beta chains from one sample sequenced in a study of blood T cell repertoires in COVID-19. The method was immunoSEQ multiplex PCR; TCRdb's version includes in-frame clones alone and lacks a portion of them. This sample has 200,000 to 300,000 clones, with roughly 88% found just once. Sequenced input: peripheral blood. The receptors were sampled from a woman aged 30 to 39 with acute or convalescent COVID-19.

The rearrangement links TRBV25-1 to TRBJ2-3, with D tentatively TRBD1 (6 bases). V was clipped by 6 bases and J by 2 bases, with 12 bases between them. This CDR3 has 14 amino acids. Germline CDR1 MGHDK, CDR2 SYGVNS. The CDR3 protein is CASRRAGDTDTQYF. The CDR3 DNA sequence: TGTGCCAGCAGACGTGCAGGGGACACAGATACGCAGTATTTT.

The chain recombines TRBV19 with TRBJ2-1; D is ambiguous. The germline V gene has CDR1 LNHDA and CDR2 SQIVND (reference sequence). This CDR3 is 14 amino acids long. Between the trimmed V and J ends, which lost 6 bases and 3 bases, there was a span of 12 bases. The CDR3 sequence: CASSPTTIYNEQFF. The CDR3 nucleotides read TGTGCCAGTAGCCCGACAACCATCTACAATGAGCAGTTCTTC.

The chain has TRBV2 and TRBJ1-2; 7 bases match TRBD1. The CDR3 spans 16 residues. The ends lost 6 bases at V and 0 bases at J; junction bases unmatched: 10. Germline CDR1 and CDR2: SNHLY and FYNNEI. CDR3 region: CASSLGTGASNYGYTF. The CDR3 DNA sequence: TGTGCCAGCAGCCTCGGCACAGGGGCCTCTAACTATGGCTACACCTTC.

The DNA of the CDR3 is TGTGCCAGTAGCCAGGGCATTGAAGCTTTCTTT. This encodes CASSQGIEAFF. The chain uses TRBV19 and TRBJ1-1, with D perhaps matching TRBD1 (5 bases). The ends were cut back, 6 bases at V and 7 bases at J, with 9 bases in the middle. CDR1 LNHDA and CDR2 SQIVND come from the germline V gene (reference sequence). The CDR3 is 11 amino acids.